One sample yielded the 25 T cell receptor beta chains listed below, sequenced in a study of CD8 T cells in Susac syndrome. An amount of RNA that ranged from roughly 0.5 to 1 ug was reverse transcribed with random hexamers. TCRdb re-derived calls from the immunoSEQ multiplex PCR reads in MiXCR, one entry per CDR3 protein. This sample has roughly 120,000 distinct CDR3 sequences; around 94% occur once, and the top ten carry roughly 0.087%. Sequencing was carried out using CD4+ T cells from PBMCs. Receptors were obtained from a human donor in good health.

This chain links TRBV5-1 with TRBJ1-5; D remains ambiguous. With 2 bases removed from V and 0 bases from J, the gap between germline ends came to 6 bases. CDR1 and CDR2 (germline): SGHRS, YFSETQ. The CDR3 is 14 residues long. The CDR3 sequence is CASSFDDSNQPQHF. The DNA of the CDR3 is TGCGCCAGCAGCTTCGACGATAGCAATCAGCCCCAGCATTTT.

This clonotype was seen a few times. This chain connects TRBV5-1 to TRBJ1-1; 9 nucleotides match TRBD1. Per germline, CDR1 SGHRS and CDR2 YFSETQ. Trimming at V came to 5 bases and at J to 3 bases, leaving 2 bases not matched to a gene. The CDR3 totals 13 residues. The CDR3 loop reads CASSWTGDTEAFF. CDR3 DNA: TGCGCCAGCAGTTGGACAGGGGACACTGAAGCTTTCTTT.

The chain couples TRBV27 to TRBJ2-2; D possibly corresponds to TRBD1 (5 bases). The germline CDR1 and CDR2 sequences are MNHEY and SMNVEV (reference sequence). The germline V and J ends were trimmed by 8 bases and 1 base, with 11 bases remaining between them. The length of the CDR3 is 14 residues. CDR3 protein: CASRRQRNTGELFF. CDR3 bases: TGTGCCAGCCGTAGACAGAGGAACACCGGGGAGCTGTTTTTT.

The rearrangement links TRBV7-2 to TRBJ2-1, with D unclear. The CDR3 consists of 14 residues. CDR1 SGHTA and CDR2 FQGNSA come from the germline V gene. V was pared by 2 bases and J by 6 bases, with 11 bases between. The CDR3, as DNA: TGTGCCAGCAGCTTAAACCGGCTCCCCAATGAGCAGTTCTTC. Translation gives CASSLNRLPNEQFF.

V and J are TRBV5-1 and TRBJ2-5; TRBD2 is a possible D gene (5 bases). Trimming cost V 1 base and J 5 bases, with 15 bases left between them. The CDR3 runs 15 residues. Germline CDR1 SGHRS, CDR2 YFSETQ. CDR3 in amino acids: CASSLHGGLGETQYF. The CDR3 nucleotides are TGCGCCAGCAGCTTGCACGGCGGACTCGGGGAGACCCAGTACTTC.

This chain connects TRBV18 to TRBJ1-5; 7 nucleotides agree with TRBD1. Germline-derived CDR1 and CDR2 are KGHSH and LQKENI. The CDR3 loop spans 16 amino acids. V gave up 3 bases and J gave up 5 bases; unmatched junction bases: 10. The CDR3 nucleotides read TGTGCCAGCTCACCGGACGTAGACAGGGCCTATCAGCCCCAGCATTTT. Protein product: CASSPDVDRAYQPQHF.

The gene calls are TRBV20-1 and TRBJ1-1; D not resolved. In germline, CDR1 is DFQATT, CDR2 SNEGSKA (reference sequence). Trimming left V 4 bases short and J 0 bases short, with 18 bases between. The CDR3 runs 16 residues. CDR3 amino acids: CSAIFPGAFMNTEAFF. CDR3 nucleotide sequence: TGCAGTGCTATATTCCCCGGAGCGTTCATGAACACTGAAGCTTTCTTT.

V gene TRBV6-5 combines with J gene TRBJ2-7; perhaps TRBD1 as D (5 bases). The CDR3 is 13 residues long. The V end lost 6 bases, the J end lost 1 base, and 10 bases lay between the germline ends. Looked up from germline, CDR1 is MNHEY and CDR2 is SVGAGI. CDR3 DNA: TGTGCCAGCAGCAGCCAGGGATCCTACGAGCAGTACTTC. This gives the protein CASSSQGSYEQYF.

The V call is TRBV2, the J call TRBJ1-1; 11 bases match TRBD1. Trimming at V came to 6 bases and at J to 4 bases, leaving 4 bases not matched to a gene. CDR3 length: 14 amino acids. Looked up from germline, CDR1 is SNHLY and CDR2 is FYNNEI. The CDR3 DNA reads as TGTGCCAGCAGAAGGGGGACAGGGGGCACTGAAGCTTTCTTT. Protein sequence: CASRRGTGGTEAFF.

The chain uses TRBV5-1 and TRBJ2-2; 8 bases align to TRBD1. After removal of 0 bases from V and 1 base from J, the junction contained 2 bases not matched to a gene. The CDR3 totals 16 residues. Germline CDR1 and CDR2: SGHRS and YFSETQ. DNA of the CDR3: TGCGCCAGCAGCTTGGGAGGACAGGGGAACACCGGGGAGCTGTTTTTT. Amino acid sequence: CASSLGGQGNTGELFF.

The V gene is TRBV9, the J gene TRBJ2-5; a weak D match, TRBD2 (7 bases). Trimming left V 0 bases short and J 4 bases short, with 13 bases between. The CDR3 covers 15 residues. CDR1 SGDLS and CDR2 YYNGEE come from the germline V gene. This CDR3 reads CASSVDSGEGETQYF. The CDR3 bases are TGTGCCAGCAGCGTAGACTCAGGGGAGGGAGAGACCCAGTACTTC.

The CDR3 nucleotides read TGTGCCAGTATCAGGGGCGGACAGAACACTGAAGCTTTCTTT. Encoded protein: CASIRGGQNTEAFF. The rearrangement links TRBV19 to TRBJ1-1; possibly TRBD1 for D (6 bases). The CDR3 length is 14 residues. V was clipped by 7 bases and J by 1 base, with 13 bases between them. The germline V gene encodes CDR1 LNHDA and CDR2 SQIVND (reference sequence).

The V gene is TRBV5-8, the J gene TRBJ2-7; maybe TRBD1 (5 bases). The CDR3 contains 13 residues. The germline CDR1 and CDR2 sequences are SGHTS and YDEGEE. With 5 bases removed from V and 1 base from J, the gap between germline ends came to 10 bases. CDR3 residues: CASSYRQSYEQYF. The CDR3 DNA follows: TGTGCCAGCAGTTACCGACAGTCCTACGAGCAGTACTTC.

The V gene is TRBV4-3, the J gene TRBJ1-4; D is perhaps TRBD1 (5 bases). This CDR3 has 17 amino acids. Germline-derived CDR1 and CDR2 are LGHNA and YSLEER. V shed 0 bases and J shed 3 bases, with 14 bases lying between them. CDR3 protein: CASSQDRHRTANEKLFF. The CDR3 DNA follows: TGCGCCAGCAGCCAAGATCGGCACAGGACGGCTAATGAAAAACTGTTTTTT.

The V call is TRBV6-5, the J call TRBJ2-2; no firm D call. The CDR3 extends over 13 amino acids. Germline V lookup: CDR1 MNHEY, CDR2 SVGAGI. V lost 6 bases to trimming and J lost 4 bases, with 9 bases between them. The CDR3 here is CASSATFTGELFF. As DNA, the CDR3 is TGTGCCAGCAGCGCCACCTTCACCGGGGAGCTGTTTTTT.

The chain carries TRBV20-1 and TRBJ1-5; D is unclear. The CDR3 runs to 13 residues. Trimming pared 6 bases from V and 1 base from J, leaving 10 bases between. Germline CDR1 reads DFQATT; CDR2 reads SNEGSKA (reference sequence). The CDR3 region is CSAERGSNQPQHF. As DNA, the CDR3 is TGCAGTGCCGAGCGTGGGAGCAATCAGCCCCAGCATTTT.

The CDR3 here is CSAISPQQETQYF. The CDR3 DNA reads TGCAGTGCTATTAGCCCCCAGCAAGAGACCCAGTACTTC. The rearrangement links TRBV20-1 to TRBJ2-5, with D unresolved. The germline V and J ends were trimmed by 4 bases and 2 bases, with 11 bases remaining between them. The CDR3 is made up of 13 amino acids. Germline-derived CDR1 and CDR2 are DFQATT and SNEGSKA (reference sequence).

The table lists this clonotype with a count of one. The chain couples TRBV6-5 to TRBJ2-7, with TRBD2 identical over 11 bases. The CDR3 sequence is 17 residues long. Trimming at V came to 0 bases and at J to 0 bases, leaving 4 bases not matched to a gene. CDR1 MNHEY and CDR2 SVGAGI come from the germline V gene. This CDR3 reads CASSYSGGTSGSYEQYF. The CDR3, as DNA: TGTGCCAGCAGTTACTCGGGTGGGACTAGCGGCTCCTACGAGCAGTACTTC.

The chain uses TRBV7-2 and TRBJ2-7; the D gene is possibly TRBD1 (6 bases). The CDR3 consists of 13 residues. CDR1 and CDR2 from the germline V gene are SGHTA and FQGNSA. V shed 5 bases and J shed 7 bases, with 15 bases lying between them. CDR3 coding DNA: TGTGCCAGCAGCCGGCAGGGGTTTGAGGAGCAGTACTTC. Amino acids: CASSRQGFEEQYF.

V gene TRBV29-1 combines with J gene TRBJ2-7, with TRBD1 matching 8 bases. Unmatched junction bases numbered 5, after V lost 4 bases and J lost 0 bases. CDR1 SQVTM and CDR2 ANQGSEA come from the germline V gene. CDR3 length equals 14 residues. CDR3 in amino acids: CSVGGQGSSYEQYF. The CDR3, as DNA: TGCAGCGTTGGAGGACAGGGAAGCTCCTACGAGCAGTACTTC.

The chain is built from TRBV27 and TRBJ1-3; a weak D match, TRBD1 (5 bases). Trimming shortened V by 4 bases and J by 4 bases, and 14 bases separated the two germline ends. The germline gives CDR1 MNHEY, CDR2 SMNVEV (reference sequence). The CDR3 loop spans 15 amino acids. The CDR3 spells CASSSTQGSGNTIYF. CDR3 coding DNA: TGTGCCAGCAGTTCAACCCAGGGTTCCGGAAACACCATATATTTT.

The chain couples TRBV20-1 to TRBJ2-1, with D perhaps matching TRBD2 (6 bases). CDR3 length equals 16 residues. V was trimmed by 6 bases and J by 2 bases, leaving 20 bases between them. The V gene's germline CDR1 is DFQATT and CDR2 SNEGSKA (reference sequence). The CDR3 DNA follows: TGCAGTGCCACAAGCCCGCGGGAACAAGCCTACAATGAGCAGTTCTTC. It codes for CSATSPREQAYNEQFF.

The rearrangement uses TRBV2 and TRBJ1-2; 10 bases match TRBD1. V shed 6 bases, J shed 5 bases, and the junction held 9 bases outside the gene matches. The CDR3 is 15 amino acids. Looked up from germline, CDR1 is SNHLY and CDR2 is FYNNEI. The chain's CDR3 is CASSDSGTGAYGYTF. CDR3 nucleotides: TGTGCCAGCAGCGACTCCGGGACAGGGGCTTATGGCTACACCTTC.

V and J are TRBV20-1 and TRBJ1-5; no firm D call. CDR1 is DFQATT and CDR2 is SNEGSKA in the germline V gene (reference sequence). The CDR3 contains 16 residues. The V end was cut by 5 bases, the J end by 0 bases, with 17 bases between. CDR3 nucleotide sequence: TGCAGTGCTCCGCGGCAGGCCGGTTATAGCAATCAGCCCCAGCATTTT. It yields the protein CSAPRQAGYSNQPQHF.

This chain links TRBV12-3 or TRBV12-4 with TRBJ2-3; 14 nucleotides align to TRBD2. V gave up 6 bases and J gave up 4 bases; unmatched junction bases: 12. The CDR3 covers 18 residues. The CDR3 nucleotides are TGTGCCAGCAGACCCCATATAGGACTAGCGGGAGGCGCAGATACGCAGTATTTT. Amino acid sequence: CASRPHIGLAGGADTQYF.